The rows below give T cell receptor beta chains drawn from one sample of a study of blood T cells in healthy people across ages. TCRdb analysed the 5' RACE reads with MiXCR anew, one entry per CDR3 protein. The sample has 1.5 million to 2 million distinct CDR3 sequences, about two fifths seen once. Sequencing used blood. These receptors all come from a human donor in good health. The CDR3 runs from the conserved cysteine through the conserved F or W. Fields, in order: D gene, V gene, J gene, clone size, CDR3 length, CDR3 protein, CDR3 DNA. A D gene is named only where the DNA matches it firmly. Where a row states a size, it is once, few, many or the class of an expanded clone; other rows omit it.

>-|TRBV20-1|TRBJ1-5|few|15
CSASVTAYSNQPQHF
TGCAGTGCTAGCGTCACAGCGTATAGCAATCAGCCCCAGCATTTT
>TRBD2|TRBV11-1|TRBJ2-7|-|14
CASSLTSANYEQYF
TGTGCCAGCAGCTTAACTAGCGCAAACTACGAGCAGTACTTC
>-|TRBV5-1|TRBJ2-6|-|14
CASSATAGANVLTF
TGCGCCAGCAGCGCAACGGCCGGGGCCAACGTCCTGACTTTC
>-|TRBV12-3/TRBV12-4|TRBJ1-2|-|15
CASSLARGGLYGYTF
TGTGCCAGCAGTTTAGCCCGGGGCGGACTCTATGGCTACACCTTC
>-|TRBV5-5|TRBJ2-2|-|14
CASSPPTDTGELFF
TGTGCCAGCAGTCCACCTACAGACACCGGGGAGCTGTTTTTT
>TRBD2|TRBV7-2|TRBJ2-2|few|19
CATRFLGLAGTYGTGELFF
TGTGCCACACGTTTTCTAGGACTAGCGGGGACCTACGGCACCGGGGAGCTGTTTTTT
>-|TRBV6-1|TRBJ1-1|-|16
CASSGRTDRGITEAFF
TGTGCCAGCAGTGGAAGGACAGACCGGGGGATTACTGAAGCTTTCTTT
>-|TRBV7-2|TRBJ1-2|few|13
CASSIDSNYGYTF
TGTGCCAGCAGCATAGACAGTAACTATGGCTACACCTTC
>-|TRBV27|TRBJ2-1|-|17
CASSSFDTPSGYNEQFF
TGTGCCAGCAGTTCATTCGACACCCCTTCGGGCTACAATGAGCAGTTCTTC
>-|TRBV27|TRBJ1-5|-|14
CASRHTGSNQPQHF
TGTGCCAGCAGACATACAGGGAGCAATCAGCCCCAGCATTTT
>TRBD1|TRBV4-3|TRBJ2-7|-|15
CASSQGAGTGHEQYF
TGCGCCAGCAGCCAAGGCGCCGGGACAGGGCACGAGCAGTACTTC
>-|TRBV6-6|TRBJ2-1|-|15
CASSRGGYLSNEQFF
TGTGCCAGTTCCCGTGGGGGTTATCTTTCAAATGAGCAGTTCTTC
>TRBD2|TRBV9|TRBJ2-3|-|16
CASSVGLAGGQDTQYF
TGTGCCAGCAGCGTAGGTCTAGCGGGGGGGCAAGATACGCAGTATTTT
>TRBD2|TRBV7-3|TRBJ2-1|-|14
CASGSGGIYNEQFF
TGTGCCAGCGGTAGCGGGGGGATTTACAATGAGCAGTTCTTC
>-|TRBV28|TRBJ2-5|few|14
CASRHQGLGETQYF
TGTGCCAGCAGACACCAGGGTTTGGGGGAGACCCAGTACTTC
>-|TRBV6-5|TRBJ2-1|-|14
CASSIDGSYDEQFF
TGTGCCAGCAGCATTGACGGATCCTACGATGAGCAGTTCTTC
>TRBD1|TRBV7-2|TRBJ2-3|-|15
CASSPDRALTDTQYF
TGTGCCAGCAGCCCGGACAGGGCTCTCACAGATACGCAGTATTTT
>TRBD1|TRBV7-2|TRBJ2-7|few|17
CASSPRHGQVLNYEQYF
TGTGCCAGCAGCCCCCGCCATGGACAGGTACTAAACTACGAGCAGTACTTC
>-|TRBV7-2|TRBJ2-1|-|15
CASSSPLTGYNEEFF
TGTGCCAGCAGCTCCCCCTTAACAGGTTACAATGAGGAGTTCTTC
>-|TRBV9|TRBJ2-5|-|16
CASSVGARDDQETQYF
TGTGCCAGCAGCGTGGGGGCCCGGGATGACCAAGAGACCCAGTACTTC
>-|TRBV5-8|TRBJ2-5|-|13
CASSLWTQETQYF
TGTGCCAGCAGCTTGTGGACCCAAGAGACCCAGTACTTC
>-|TRBV28|TRBJ2-7|once|14
CASSSPPGCYEQYF
TGTGCCAGCAGTTCCCCCCCCGGGTGTTACGAGCAGTACTTC
>-|TRBV6-5|TRBJ2-1|few|15
CASNPRGSSYNEQFF
TGTGCCAGCAACCCAAGGGGAAGCTCCTACAATGAGCAGTTCTTC
>-|TRBV5-6|TRBJ2-7|-|14
CASSSEGQPYEQYF
TGTGCCAGCAGCTCGGAGGGACAGCCCTACGAGCAGTACTTC
>-|TRBV20-1|TRBJ2-7|few|15
CSAKSLADRQYEQYF
TGCAGTGCTAAGTCCCTCGCAGACAGGCAATACGAGCAGTACTTC
>-|TRBV5-6|TRBJ2-7|-|14
CASSFTGSVHEQYF
TGTGCCAGCAGCTTTACAGGTAGTGTCCACGAGCAGTACTTC
>-|TRBV28|TRBJ2-7|-|13
CASSFTEGAEQYF
TGTGCCAGCAGTTTCACCGAGGGAGCCGAGCAGTACTTC
>-|TRBV5-1|TRBJ2-7|-|13
CASSFSPSREQYF
TGCGCCAGCAGCTTTAGTCCCTCTCGGGAGCAGTACTTC
>TRBD2|TRBV5-1|TRBJ2-3|-|14
CASSCSGETDTQYF
TGCGCCAGCAGCTGTAGCGGGGAAACAGATACGCAGTATTTT
>-|TRBV10-3|TRBJ2-5|-|15
CAISESTGTGETQYF
TGTGCCATCAGTGAGTCAACAGGGACCGGGGAGACCCAGTACTTC
>-|TRBV5-5|TRBJ1-1|-|11
CASSLAVGAFF
TGTGCCAGCAGCTTGGCCGTGGGAGCTTTCTTT
>-|TRBV20-1|TRBJ1-6|-|16
CSARERRTNFNSPLHF
TGCAGTGCTAGAGAGAGACGGACAAACTTTAATTCACCCCTCCACTTT
>-|TRBV6-2/TRBV6-3|TRBJ2-2|-|14
CASSPTRNTGELFF
TGTGCCAGCAGCCCTACCCGGAACACCGGGGAGCTGTTTTTT
>TRBD2|TRBV7-2|TRBJ2-5|-|17
CASSLVVAGGPGETQYF
TGTGCCAGCAGCTTAGTTGTAGCGGGGGGGCCTGGAGAGACCCAGTACTTC
>TRBD2|TRBV20-1|TRBJ2-1|-|15
CSAKERGAWNLEQFF
TGCAGTGCTAAGGAGCGGGGGGCCTGGAATCTGGAGCAGTTCTTC
>-|TRBV20-1|TRBJ1-2|-|13
CSANSQGRYGYTF
TGCAGTGCTAACTCTCAGGGGCGCTATGGCTACACCTTC
>-|TRBV24-1|TRBJ2-5|few|14
CATSDPGDQETQYF
TGTGCCACCAGTGATCCAGGGGACCAAGAGACCCAGTACTTC
>-|TRBV12-3/TRBV12-4|TRBJ2-7|-|14
CASSFSPGDYEQYF
TGTGCCAGCAGTTTTAGCCCCGGGGACTACGAGCAGTACTTC
>TRBD1|TRBV6-5|TRBJ2-7|-|15
CASRPWTGEPYEQYF
TGTGCCAGCAGACCCTGGACAGGGGAGCCCTACGAGCAGTACTTC
>TRBD1|TRBV20-1|TRBJ1-2|few|13
CSARGTDDYGYTF
TGCAGTGCGAGAGGGACAGATGACTATGGCTACACCTTC
>-|TRBV7-9|TRBJ1-5|-|12
CASSYADQPQHF
TGTGCCAGCAGCTATGCGGATCAGCCCCAGCATTTT
>-|TRBV6-6|TRBJ1-5|-|14
CASSYGGPEQPQHF
TGTGCCAGCAGTTACGGGGGGCCGGAACAGCCCCAGCATTTT
>TRBD1|TRBV20-1|TRBJ2-1|few|13
CSAYRGLRSEQFF
TGCAGTGCCTACAGGGGGCTAAGAAGTGAGCAGTTCTTC
>-|TRBV28|TRBJ2-1|-|15
CASSFTAISYSEQFF
TGTGCCAGCAGTTTCACAGCTATCTCCTACAGTGAGCAGTTCTTC
>TRBD1|TRBV4-1|TRBJ2-7|few|15
CASRRTGDSRYEQYF
TGCGCCAGCAGGCGAACAGGGGATTCTCGCTACGAGCAGTACTTC
>-|TRBV6-1|TRBJ2-5|-|15
CASSSAHRYQETQYF
TGTGCCAGCAGTTCGGCTCACAGGTACCAAGAGACCCAGTACTTC
>TRBD2|TRBV4-2|TRBJ2-5|few|14
CASSQARGWETQYF
TGTGCCAGCAGCCAAGCGCGGGGGTGGGAGACCCAGTACTTC
>-|TRBV24-1|TRBJ1-4|few|13
CATSGQGREKLFF
TGTGCCACCAGTGGGCAGGGAAGGGAAAAACTGTTTTTT
>TRBD1|TRBV20-1|TRBJ2-3|-|17
CSARGLSAQGATDTQYF
TGCAGTGCTAGAGGTCTTTCCGCCCAGGGGGCGACAGATACGCAGTATTTT
>-|TRBV4-3|TRBJ1-2|-|16
CASSQDLAGKIYGYTF
TGCGCCAGCAGCCAAGATCTGGCAGGGAAAATCTATGGCTACACCTTC
>-|TRBV5-5|TRBJ2-5|-|13
CASRGMGKETQYF
TGTGCCAGCCGAGGGATGGGAAAAGAGACCCAGTACTTC
>-|TRBV3-1|TRBJ1-1|-|16
CASSLGDPYMDTEAFF
TGTGCCAGCAGCCTTGGGGACCCATATATGGACACTGAAGCTTTCTTT
>TRBD2|TRBV4-2|TRBJ2-3|-|19
CASSQDRTSGELSTDTRYF
TGTGCCAGCAGCCAGGACAGGACTAGCGGGGAATTAAGCACAGATACGCGGTATTTT
>TRBD2|TRBV20-1|TRBJ2-1|-|16
CSASFSGGVSYNEQFF
TGCAGTGCTAGTTTCAGCGGGGGGGTCTCCTACAATGAGCAGTTCTTC
>TRBD2|TRBV7-9|TRBJ2-5|-|17
CASSSGQTSGSQETQYF
TGTGCCAGCAGCTCCGGCCAGACTAGCGGGTCACAAGAGACCCAGTACTTC
>TRBD2|TRBV6-2/TRBV6-3|TRBJ2-7|-|15
CASSYGGDGAYEQYF
TGTGCCAGCAGTTACGGGGGGGACGGAGCCTACGAGCAGTACTTC
>TRBD2|TRBV5-1|TRBJ2-2|-|17
CASSSAPSGENTGERFF
TGCGCCAGCAGCTCCGCCCCTAGCGGGGAGAACACCGGGGAGCGGTTTTTT
>-|TRBV7-2|TRBJ2-7|few|15
CASSLAGRQLYEQYF
TGTGCCAGCAGCTTAGCGGGAAGACAGTTATACGAGCAGTACTTC
>TRBD2|TRBV3-1|TRBJ2-1|-|13
CASSQALAGGQFF
TGTGCCAGCAGCCAAGCGTTAGCGGGGGGGCAGTTCTTC